This TCR beta chain derives from a study of CD8 T cells in ankylosing spondylitis (dated by TCRdb to 2017 to 2019). Study-wide context: T cell receptor beta repertoires were profiled in healthy donors and ankylosing spondylitis patients so that disease-linked TCR variants could be found. The whole study cohort included under 140 healthy donors and 20 to 30 ankylosing spondylitis patients. Peripheral blood samples were taken, and synovial fluid was additionally collected from ankylosing spondylitis patients.

Overall study results and their limits: Blood from ankylosing spondylitis patients appeared to be characterized by a TCR beta motif made up of 8 or 9 highly homologous amino acid variants. In peripheral blood, the disease-linked clones were found at relatively low frequencies and had a CD8+ phenotype. Some of the motif variants had been reported before in the synovial fluid and blood of reactive arthritis patients, a finding that suggests common disease-initiation mechanisms. The disease-linked clones were reported to be significantly enriched in matched synovial fluid samples from ankylosing spondylitis patients.

Trimming removed 5 bases from V and 6 bases from J, leaving 13 bases between the germline ends. The CDR3, from cysteine to phenylalanine, totals 12 residues. The kept DNA is CDR3 alone, 36 bases in frame from the first base. CDR1 and CDR2 are read off the germline V gene (reference sequence) as DFQATT and SNEGSKA. The reads were generated on an Illumina HiSeq 2500. TCR beta libraries were prepared by quantitative 5'-RACE with molecular barcodes. As for the original processing: Disease-linked TCR variants were identified with a new computational method built on a probabilistic model of VDJ rearrangement. Using fastp at Q25 and MiXCR, TCRdb reprocessed the public reads and kept productive beta chains. Here each entry gathers all rows of one CDR3 protein and keeps the most common genes and DNA. The V and J calls here are based on TCRdb, not the publication. This sample comprises around 150,000 distinct CDR3 sequences, 6% to 8.5% of them detected only once. The ten largest clones add up to 9.5% to 15% of the sample.

This clonotype was detected ten times or more. Its antigen is unknown. Qualities for individual bases were not recorded, and no much larger clone is one base off. The receptor comes from a female donor with ankylosing spondylitis or in good health (not recorded which). Sequences were obtained from blood, either unsorted or a sorted T cell fraction (not recorded which). Recombination joined TRBV20-1 with TRBJ1-2; possibly the D gene is TRBD1, per 6 matching bases. The CDR3 region: CSAERAGDGYTF. The bases read TGCAGTGCTGAACGAGCAGGGGATGGCTACACCTTC.